Presented here are 29 T cell receptor beta chains from one specimen sequenced in a study of blood T cell repertoires in COVID-19. Here immunoSEQ multiplex PCR was the method, and the copy in TCRdb shows in-frame clones only, minus some. Here the sample spans about 120,000 clones, about 91% being singletons. What was sequenced was peripheral blood. Every receptor here comes from a woman in her forties or fifties with active or convalescent COVID-19.

This clone showed up just once. CDR3 sequence: CATGRGSGSEQYF. In nucleotides, the CDR3 is TGTGCCACCGGGCGGGGCTCAGGCTCCGAGCAGTACTTC. The chain joins TRBV15 to TRBJ2-7, with D possibly TRBD2 on 6 matching bases. CDR1 and CDR2 (germline): LNHNV, YYDKDF (reference sequence). The CDR3 runs 13 residues. V shed 8 bases and J shed 6 bases, with 17 bases lying between them.

V is TRBV11-2 and J is TRBJ2-4; D is uncertain. The V end was cut by 3 bases, the J end by 5 bases, with 11 bases between. The CDR3 has 14 amino acids. Germline V gene lookup returns CDR1 SGHAT and CDR2 FQNNGV. The CDR3 nucleotides read TGTGCCAGCAGCTTGAGGCGCGGCCAAAACATTCAGTACTTC. Its translation is CASSLRRGQNIQYF.

The chain combines TRBV30 with TRBJ1-4, with a possible D match to TRBD1 (5 bases). Germline V lookup: CDR1 GTSNPN, CDR2 SVGIG (reference sequence). Deletions cut 1 base from V and 4 bases from J, with 10 bases between. CDR3 size: 14 residues. CDR3 residues: CAWSAGGGNEKLFF. The CDR3 DNA reads as TGTGCCTGGAGTGCTGGGGGGGGTAATGAAAAACTGTTTTTT. Using reference TRBV30 and TRBJ1-4 for the parts outside the CDR3, the full variable domain is SQTIHQWPATLVQPVGSPLSLECTVEGTSNPNLYWYRQAAGRGLQLLFYSVGIGQISSEVPQNLSASRPQDRQFILSSKKLLLSDSGFYLCAWSAGGGNEKLFFGSGTQLSVL.

The rearrangement uses TRBV28 and TRBJ2-5; tentative D call: TRBD1 (6 bases). This CDR3 region has 15 residues. CDR1 is MDHEN, CDR2 SYDVKM, per germline. The V gene lost 4 bases and the J gene lost 4 bases, with 16 bases spanning the gap. The DNA for the CDR3 is TGTGCCAGCAGTTCCCCTTCAGGGGAAGGAGAGACCCAGTACTTC. Translating it yields CASSSPSGEGETQYF.

This clone was seen only a few times. The rearrangement uses TRBV7-9 and TRBJ1-5; D remains ambiguous. The length of the CDR3 is 15 residues. Germline V CDR1 and CDR2: SEHNR, FQNEAQ (reference sequence). V shed 4 bases and J shed 4 bases, with 14 bases lying between them. CDR3 amino acids: CASSSEGERNQPQHF. CDR3 DNA: TGTGCCAGCAGCTCAGAAGGCGAGAGGAATCAGCCCCAGCATTTT.

The chain is built from TRBV18 and TRBJ2-6, with 8 bases aligning to TRBD1. With V trimmed by 3 bases and J by 0 bases, 10 bases remained unmatched. Germline assignment: CDR1 KGHSH and CDR2 LQKENI. The CDR3 has 19 residues. The CDR3 DNA is TGTGCCAGCTCACCCGGTGCCCAGGGGGCCTTCTCTGGGGCCAACGTCCTGACTTTC. Protein product: CASSPGAQGAFSGANVLTF.

This chain uses TRBV7-2 with TRBJ1-5; possibly TRBD1 for D (6 bases). The CDR3 totals 15 residues. Trimming cost V 1 base and J 6 bases, with 13 bases left between them. In germline, CDR1 is SGHTA, CDR2 FQGNSA. CDR3 DNA sequence: TGTGCCAGCAGCTTAGGTTGGGCGGGGGCTCAGCCCCAGCATTTT. This translates into CASSLGWAGAQPQHF.

The chain has TRBV5-1 and TRBJ2-7; TRBD2 agrees at 8 bases. There are 14 residues in the CDR3. Losses at the gene ends were 1 base for V and 0 bases for J; bases not matched to a gene: 0. The germline V gene has CDR1 SGHRS and CDR2 YFSETQ. The chain's CDR3 is CASSLSGSSYEQYF. CDR3 coding DNA: TGCGCCAGCAGCTTGAGCGGGAGCTCCTACGAGCAGTACTTC. Filled out from reference TRBV5-1 and TRBJ2-7, the complete variable domain reads KAGVTQTPRYLIKTRGQQVTLSCSPISGHRSVSWYQQTPGQGLQFLFEYFSETQRNKGNFPGRFSGRQFSNSRSEMNVSTLELGDSALYLCASSLSGSSYEQYFGPGTRLTVT.

This clone was seen once. The genes are TRBV5-6 and TRBJ2-1; 9 nucleotides line up with TRBD1. V dropped 1 base and J dropped 9; count of bases not matched to a gene: 5. This CDR3 region has 14 residues. Germline lookup yields CDR1 SGHDT and CDR2 YYEEEE. This chain's CDR3 is CASSLLQGAFEQFF. DNA for the CDR3: TGTGCCAGCAGCTTGTTACAGGGGGCGTTTGAGCAGTTCTTC.

The rearrangement joins TRBV3-1 (or the pseudogene TRBV3-2) to TRBJ2-3, with 9 bases matching TRBD2. Germline CDR1 and CDR2: LGHDT and YNNKEL (reference sequence). The ends lost 2 bases at V and 10 bases at J; junction bases unmatched: 10. CDR3 length: 15 residues. The CDR3 region has the DNA TGTGCCAGCAGCCAAAGCTGGCGGGAGGGTACAGCGCAGTATTTT. The encoded protein is CASSQSWREGTAQYF.

The chain couples TRBV12-3 or TRBV12-4 to TRBJ2-7; TRBD1 aligns across 7 bases. The CDR3 is 13 residues long. After removal of 3 bases from V and 3 bases from J, the junction contained 2 bases not matched to a gene. The CDR3 sequence is CASSLRGLYEQYF. In nucleotides, the CDR3 is TGTGCCAGCAGTTTGAGGGGGCTCTACGAGCAGTACTTC.

The V and J genes are TRBV29-1 and TRBJ1-3; tentatively, D is TRBD1 (5 bases). V was cut by 5 bases and J by 4 bases, with 9 bases left in between. This CDR3 has 12 residues. Germline CDR1 SQVTM, CDR2 ANQGSEA. The DNA for the CDR3 is TGCAGCGTTCAGGGTTTGGGAAACACCATATATTTT. Its protein product is CSVQGLGNTIYF.

This clone was seen just once. The V call is TRBV4-3, the J call TRBJ1-2; 9 nucleotides match TRBD1. This CDR3 is 17 amino acids long. The V gene's germline CDR1 is LGHNA and CDR2 YSLEER. V dropped 1 base and J dropped 6; count of bases not matched to a gene: 12. The CDR3: CASSQALERQGGNGYTF. The CDR3 DNA reads TGCGCCAGCAGCCAAGCTTTGGAGCGACAGGGGGGAAATGGCTACACCTTC.

In its sample, this clone was seen once. The chain carries TRBV4-2 and TRBJ2-3, with 10 bases matching TRBD2. Trimming cost V 0 bases and J 5 bases; bases outside gene matches: 20. CDR3 size: 21 residues. Germline values: CDR1 LGHNA, CDR2 YNFKEQ. CDR3 residues: CASSQDPRGIAGGAAKDTQYF. In DNA form, the CDR3 reads TGTGCCAGCAGCCAAGACCCCAGGGGGATAGCGGGAGGCGCCGCTAAAGATACGCAGTATTTT.

The V call is TRBV28, the J call TRBJ1-2, with TRBD1 matching over 7 bases. Germline CDR1 reads MDHEN; CDR2 reads SYDVKM. The CDR3 has 14 amino acids. The trim removed 4 bases at V and 4 bases at J, leaving 6 bases unmatched. The CDR3 DNA sequence: TGTGCCAGCAGTTGGGGCAGGGGGTCCTATGGCTACACCTTC. Protein product: CASSWGRGSYGYTF.

This chain connects TRBV7-6 to TRBJ2-3, with 8 positions matching TRBD1. The J segment lost 14 bases and the V segment lost 0 bases, leaving 4 bases of the junction unmatched. The CDR3 runs 12 residues. Germline V lookup: CDR1 SGHVS, CDR2 FNYEAQ. The CDR3 DNA sequence: TGTGCCAGCAGCTTAGCGACAGGGGATTTGTATTTT. Its translation: CASSLATGDLYF.

This chain uses TRBV25-1 with TRBJ2-7; 8 nucleotides align to TRBD2. V lost 4 bases, J lost 1 base, and 3 bases stayed unmatched. The CDR3 extends over 14 amino acids. Germline V CDR1 and CDR2: MGHDK, SYGVNS. CDR3 bases: TGTGCCAGCAGTGTTGCGGGAGGTTCCTACGAGCAGTACTTC. It codes for CASSVAGGSYEQYF.

This chain uses TRBV11-1 with TRBJ2-5, with D perhaps TRBD2 (7 bases). The CDR3 runs 14 residues. Looked up from germline, CDR1 is SGHAT and CDR2 is FQDESV (reference sequence). Trimming removed 6 bases at V and 9 bases at J, with 20 bases between. Here the CDR3 reads CASSSEGGGNSQYF. CDR3 nucleotide sequence: TGTGCCAGCAGTTCTGAGGGAGGGGGGAATTCCCAGTACTTC.

The gene calls are TRBV7-2 and TRBJ2-7; D perhaps matches TRBD2 (6 bases). The V gene's germline CDR1 is SGHTA and CDR2 FQGNSA. This CDR3 spans 14 amino acids. V was pared by 6 bases and J by 0 bases, with 12 bases between. The chain's CDR3 is CASRAGGSSYEQYF. In nucleotides, the CDR3 is TGTGCCAGCAGAGCGGGTGGATCCTCCTACGAGCAGTACTTC. Filled out from reference TRBV7-2 and TRBJ2-7, the complete variable domain reads GAGVSQSPSNKVTEKGKDVELRCDPISGHTALYWYRQSLGQGLEFLIYFQGNSAPDKSGLPSDRFSAERTGGSVSTLTIQRTQQEDSAVYLCASRAGGSSYEQYFGPGTRLTVT.

The chain couples TRBV10-3 to TRBJ2-5; possibly TRBD1 for D (7 bases). Germline V gene sequence: CDR1 ENHRY, CDR2 SYGVKD. Trimming stripped 8 bases from V and 2 bases from J, with 15 bases between. The CDR3 sequence is 14 residues long. The CDR3 nucleotides are TGTGCCATCGCTCAGGGGGGTCAGCAAGAGACCCAGTACTTC. Protein: CAIAQGGQQETQYF.

The chain employs TRBV3-1 (or the pseudogene TRBV3-2) and TRBJ2-2; TRBD1 aligns across 10 bases. This CDR3 has 17 amino acids. V trimming: 1 base; J trimming: 6 bases; junction bases outside the gene matches: 8. Germline V gene data show CDR1 as LGHDT and CDR2 as YNNKEL (reference sequence). CDR3 protein: CASSQGSWGTGAGELFF. The CDR3 nucleotides read TGTGCCAGCAGCCAAGGAAGTTGGGGGACAGGGGCCGGGGAGCTGTTTTTT.

The chain uses TRBV28 and TRBJ1-1, with TRBD1 as a possible D gene (6 bases). The germline V and J ends were trimmed by 5 bases and 1 base, with 14 bases remaining between them. The CDR3 covers 15 residues. CDR1 and CDR2 (germline): MDHEN, SYDVKM. The CDR3 sequence: CASSLQGERNTEAFF. CDR3 nucleotides: TGTGCCAGCAGTCTACAGGGAGAACGGAACACTGAAGCTTTCTTT.

The J gene is TRBJ2-1, the V gene TRBV6-2 or TRBV6-3, with 9 bases identical to TRBD2. In germline, CDR1 is MNHEY, CDR2 SVGEGT. The ends lost 5 bases at V and 9 bases at J; junction bases unmatched: 14. This CDR3 region has 16 residues. CDR3 nucleotide sequence: TGTGCCAGCAGTCGATTCGGAGTAGCGGGAGATGTTGAGCAGTTCTTC. Its translation: CASSRFGVAGDVEQFF.

The chain recombines TRBV19 with TRBJ1-5, with D hard to call. V was trimmed by 5 bases and J by 7 bases, leaving 12 bases between them. CDR3 length: 13 amino acids. Germline CDR1 and CDR2: LNHDA and SQIVND (reference sequence). CDR3 sequence: CASSPLSGQPQHF. The CDR3 coding sequence is TGTGCCAGTAGTCCTTTAAGCGGACAGCCCCAGCATTTT. Looking up the rest from reference TRBV19 and TRBJ1-5 gives the full variable domain: DGGITQSPKYLFRKEGQNVTLSCEQNLNHDAMYWYRQDPGQGLRLIYYSQIVNDFQKGDIAEGYSVSREKKESFPLTVTSAQKNPTAFYLCASSPLSGQPQHFGDGTRLSIL.

This clone was seen a single time. The chain links TRBV6-5 to TRBJ2-1, with 11 positions matching TRBD1. Germline loops: CDR1 MNHEY, CDR2 SVGAGI. Unmatched junction bases numbered 7, after V lost 5 bases and J lost 13 bases. This CDR3 comprises 13 residues. In nucleotides, the CDR3 is TGTGCCAGCAGTCTCTGGGACAGGGGGGAACAGTTCTTC. Protein sequence: CASSLWDRGEQFF.

The chain joins TRBV2 to TRBJ2-3; 11 bases agree with TRBD2. V gave up 6 bases and J gave up 5 bases; unmatched junction bases: 7. The CDR3 runs 15 residues. Per germline, CDR1 SNHLY and CDR2 FYNNEI. The CDR3 DNA sequence: TGTGCCAGCAGAAGGACTAGCGGGTCGATAGATACGCAGTATTTT. Protein: CASRRTSGSIDTQYF.

V and J are TRBV11-2 and TRBJ2-3; TRBD2 aligns across 7 bases. Germline loops: CDR1 SGHAT, CDR2 FQNNGV. CDR3 length: 17 amino acids. With 1 base clipped from V and 0 bases from J, the junction kept 7 bases outside the gene matches. DNA of the CDR3: TGTGCCAGCAGCTTAGGTAGCGGGCTCACTAGCACAGATACGCAGTATTTT. It specifies CASSLGSGLTSTDTQYF.

Written as DNA, the CDR3 is TGTGCCAGTAGGGTACAACAGGGGAACACCGGGGAGCTGTTTTTT. Its protein is CASRVQQGNTGELFF. The chain uses TRBV19 and TRBJ2-2, with a possible D match to TRBD1 (6 bases). This CDR3 comprises 15 residues. The germline V and J ends were trimmed by 6 bases and 1 base, with 12 bases remaining between them. Germline lookup yields CDR1 LNHDA and CDR2 SQIVND (reference sequence).

In nucleotides, the CDR3 is TGTGCCAGCAGTTACTCGTCAGGGTCCTACGAGCAGTACTTC. The encoded protein is CASSYSSGSYEQYF. The chain joins TRBV6-5 to TRBJ2-7; tentatively, D is TRBD1 (5 bases). Germline assignment: CDR1 MNHEY and CDR2 SVGAGI. There are 14 residues in the CDR3. V dropped 0 bases and J dropped 1 base, with 7 bases sitting between them.